This T cell receptor (beta chain) was identified during a study of beta chain features in type 1 diabetes. This clone occurred a few times. TCRB transcripts that were expressed got sequenced, as all of the isolated RNA had been reverse transcribed. Clones were read by immunoSEQ multiplex PCR, and TCRdb kept only the in-frame ones, dropping some. The sample includes about 320,000 clones, 11% to 15% of them seen just once. Germline-derived CDR1 and CDR2 are MNHNS and SASEGT. V was trimmed by 6 bases and J by 8 bases, leaving 10 bases between them. CDR3 length equals 12 residues. Sequences were obtained from central memory CD4+ T cells from blood. The rearrangement links TRBV6-1 to TRBJ1-4; no clear D. This TCR derives from a man aged 25 to 40 in good health. The CDR3 here is CASSPMGEKLFF. The CDR3 coding sequence is TGTGCCAGCAGCCCAATGGGAGAAAAACTGTTTTTT.